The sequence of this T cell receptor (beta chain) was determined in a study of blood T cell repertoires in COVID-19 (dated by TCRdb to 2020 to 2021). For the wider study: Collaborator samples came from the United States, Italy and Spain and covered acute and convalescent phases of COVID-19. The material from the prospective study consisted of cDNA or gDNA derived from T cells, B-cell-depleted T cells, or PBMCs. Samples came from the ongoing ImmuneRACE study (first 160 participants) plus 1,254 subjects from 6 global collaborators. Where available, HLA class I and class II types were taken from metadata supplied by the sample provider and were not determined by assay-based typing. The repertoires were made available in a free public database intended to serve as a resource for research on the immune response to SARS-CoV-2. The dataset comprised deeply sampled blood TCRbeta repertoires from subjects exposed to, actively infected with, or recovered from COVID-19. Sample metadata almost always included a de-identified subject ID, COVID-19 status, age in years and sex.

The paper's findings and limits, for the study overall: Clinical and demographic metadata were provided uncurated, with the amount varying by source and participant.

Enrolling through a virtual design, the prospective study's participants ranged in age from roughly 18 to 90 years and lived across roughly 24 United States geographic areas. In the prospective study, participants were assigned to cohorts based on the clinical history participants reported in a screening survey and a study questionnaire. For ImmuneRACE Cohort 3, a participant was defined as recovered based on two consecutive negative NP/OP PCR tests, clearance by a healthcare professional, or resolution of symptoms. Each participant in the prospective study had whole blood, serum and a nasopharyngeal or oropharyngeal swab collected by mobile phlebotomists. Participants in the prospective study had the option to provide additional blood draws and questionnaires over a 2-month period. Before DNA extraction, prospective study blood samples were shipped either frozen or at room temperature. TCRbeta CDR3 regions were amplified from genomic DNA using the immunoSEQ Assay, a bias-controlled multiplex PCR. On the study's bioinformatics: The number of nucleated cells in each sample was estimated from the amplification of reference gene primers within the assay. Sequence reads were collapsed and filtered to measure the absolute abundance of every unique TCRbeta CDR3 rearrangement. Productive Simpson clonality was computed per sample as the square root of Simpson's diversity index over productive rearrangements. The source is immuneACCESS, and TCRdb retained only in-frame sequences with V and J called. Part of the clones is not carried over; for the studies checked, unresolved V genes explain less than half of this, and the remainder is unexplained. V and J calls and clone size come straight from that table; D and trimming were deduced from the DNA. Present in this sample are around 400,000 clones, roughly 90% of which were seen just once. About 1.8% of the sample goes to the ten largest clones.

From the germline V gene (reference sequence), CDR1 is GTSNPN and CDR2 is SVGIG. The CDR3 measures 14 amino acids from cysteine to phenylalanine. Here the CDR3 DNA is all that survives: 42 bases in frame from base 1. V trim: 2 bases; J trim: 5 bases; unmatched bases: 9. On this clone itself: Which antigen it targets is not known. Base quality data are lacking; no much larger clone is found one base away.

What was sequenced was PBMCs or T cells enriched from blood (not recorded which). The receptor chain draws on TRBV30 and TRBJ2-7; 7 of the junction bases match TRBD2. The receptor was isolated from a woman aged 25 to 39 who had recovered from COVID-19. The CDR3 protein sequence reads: CAWSPGLRRDEQYF. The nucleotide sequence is TGTGCCTGGAGTCCGGGACTAAGACGTGACGAGCAGTACTTC.